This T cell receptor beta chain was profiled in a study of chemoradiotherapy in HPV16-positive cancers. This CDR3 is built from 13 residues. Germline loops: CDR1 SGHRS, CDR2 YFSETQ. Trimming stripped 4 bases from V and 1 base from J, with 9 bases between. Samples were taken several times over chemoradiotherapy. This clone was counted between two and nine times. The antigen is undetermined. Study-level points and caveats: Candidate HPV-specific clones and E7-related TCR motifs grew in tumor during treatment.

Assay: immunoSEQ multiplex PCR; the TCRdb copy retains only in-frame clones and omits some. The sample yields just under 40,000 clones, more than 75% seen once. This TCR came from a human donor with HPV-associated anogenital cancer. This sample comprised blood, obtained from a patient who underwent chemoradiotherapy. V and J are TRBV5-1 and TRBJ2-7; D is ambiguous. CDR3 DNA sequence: TGCGCCAGCAGCAGAGACACGTCCTACGAGCAGTACTTC. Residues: CASSRDTSYEQYF. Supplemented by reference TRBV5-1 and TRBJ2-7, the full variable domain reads KAGVTQTPRYLIKTRGQQVTLSCSPISGHRSVSWYQQTPGQGLQFLFEYFSETQRNKGNFPGRFSGRQFSNSRSEMNVSTLELGDSALYLCASSRDTSYEQYFGPGTRLTVT.